This TCR beta chain was recorded in a study of blood T cells in healthy people across ages. General study results and limits: Unknown CMV status may confound age-related changes in expanded clones.

A second PCR of 7 to 11 cycles used a sample-barcoded 5' primer and a J-beta primer mix. Every sample returned 2.5 million or more CDR3-containing paired-end reads. TCRdb re-analysed the 5' RACE reads in MiXCR, keeping a single row per CDR3 protein. Of nearly 800,000 distinct CDR3 sequences listed, roughly 25% are singletons. In this sample, this clonotype turned up a few times. The antigen remains unidentified. Germline and junction disagree at one end, which may indicate a read error. With each sample, at least 5 micrograms of total RNA were extracted. This CDR3 has 14 amino acids. From germline, CDR1 is SSHAT and CDR2 FNYEAQ (reference sequence). The same sample was also used in a study of T cells of mothers and their children. That source notes: When the second PCR was run, its M1S primer added sample barcodes and 2-4 random nucleotides.

Sample: blood. The rearrangement joins TRBV7-7 to TRBJ2-5; possibly TRBD2 for D (5 bases). The TCR originated in a boy aged 5-17 years in good health. The CDR3 is CASSLDSGKETQYF. The CDR3 coding sequence is TGTGCTAGCAGCTTAGATTCGGGGAAGGAGACCCAGTACTTC.